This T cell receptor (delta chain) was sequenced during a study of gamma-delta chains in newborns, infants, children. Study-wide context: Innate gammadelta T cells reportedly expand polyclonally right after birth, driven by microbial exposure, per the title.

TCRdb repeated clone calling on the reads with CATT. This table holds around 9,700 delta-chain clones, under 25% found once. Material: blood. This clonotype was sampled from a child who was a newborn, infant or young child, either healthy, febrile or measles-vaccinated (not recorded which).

CDR3 in DNA: TGTGCCTGTGACAGTCCTGGGGGCCGAGCTAGCTGGGACACCCGACAGATGTTTTTC. It specifies CACDSPGGRASWDTRQMFF. V usage is TRDV2 and J usage is TRDJ3, with 7 positions matching TRDD3. Per germline, CDR1 GEAIGNYY and CDR2 EKD. The V segment lost 2 bases and the J segment 3 bases; nucleotides outside the gene matches: 12. The CDR3 is 19 residues long.